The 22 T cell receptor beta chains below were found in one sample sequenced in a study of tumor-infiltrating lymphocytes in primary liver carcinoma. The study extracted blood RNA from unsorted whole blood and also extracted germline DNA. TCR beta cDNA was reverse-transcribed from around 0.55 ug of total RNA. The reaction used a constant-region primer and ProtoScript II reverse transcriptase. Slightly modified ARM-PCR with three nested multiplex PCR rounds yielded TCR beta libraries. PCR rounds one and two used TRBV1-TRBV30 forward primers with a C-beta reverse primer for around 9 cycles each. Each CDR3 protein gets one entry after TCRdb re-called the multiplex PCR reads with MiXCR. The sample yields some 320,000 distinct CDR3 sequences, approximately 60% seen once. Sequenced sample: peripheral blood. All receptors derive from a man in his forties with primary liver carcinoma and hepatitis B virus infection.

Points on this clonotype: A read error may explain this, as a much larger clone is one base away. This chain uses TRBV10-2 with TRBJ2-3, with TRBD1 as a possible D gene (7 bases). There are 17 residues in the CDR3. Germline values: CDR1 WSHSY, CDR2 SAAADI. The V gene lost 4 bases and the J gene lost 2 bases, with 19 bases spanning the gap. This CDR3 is CASSGGVGGGHTDTQYF. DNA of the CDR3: TGCGCCAGCAGTGGAGGGGTAGGAGGGGGCCACACAGATACGCAGTATTTT.

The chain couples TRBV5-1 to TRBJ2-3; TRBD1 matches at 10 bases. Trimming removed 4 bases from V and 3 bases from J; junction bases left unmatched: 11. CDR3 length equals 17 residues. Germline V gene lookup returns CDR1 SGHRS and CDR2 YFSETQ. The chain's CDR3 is CASSPNPGTGVTDTQYF. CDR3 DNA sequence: TGCGCCAGCAGCCCCAACCCCGGGACAGGGGTGACAGATACGCAGTATTTT.

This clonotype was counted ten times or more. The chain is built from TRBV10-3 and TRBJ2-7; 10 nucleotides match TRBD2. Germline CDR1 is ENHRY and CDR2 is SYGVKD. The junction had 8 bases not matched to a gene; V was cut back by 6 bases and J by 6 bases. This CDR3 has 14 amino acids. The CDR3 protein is CAIRKAGGPREQYF. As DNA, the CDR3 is TGTGCCATCAGAAAAGCGGGAGGGCCCCGCGAGCAGTACTTC.

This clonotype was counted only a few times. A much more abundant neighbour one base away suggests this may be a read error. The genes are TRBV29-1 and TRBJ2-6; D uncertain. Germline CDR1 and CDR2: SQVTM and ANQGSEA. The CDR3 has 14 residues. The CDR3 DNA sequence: TGCGGCGTCGGCCAGAACTCTGGGGCCAACGTCCTGACTTTC. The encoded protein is CGVGQNSGANVLTF.

Here the CDR3 reads CASSLELVGYTQYF. Here the CDR3 DNA reads TGTGCCAGCAGCTTAGAACTAGTGGGATATACGCAGTATTTT. The V and J genes are TRBV11-1 and TRBJ2-3, with a tentative D call TRBD2 (5 bases). Deletions cut 1 base from V and 7 bases from J, with 12 bases between. Germline loops: CDR1 SGHAT, CDR2 FQDESV (reference sequence). The CDR3 loop spans 14 amino acids. The full variable domain, completed using reference TRBV11-1 and TRBJ2-3, is EAEVAQSPRYKITEKSQAVAFWCDPISGHATLYWYRQILGQGPELLVQFQDESVVDDSQLPKDRFSAERLKGVDSTLKIQPAELGDSAMYLCASSLELVGYTQYFGPGTRLTVL.

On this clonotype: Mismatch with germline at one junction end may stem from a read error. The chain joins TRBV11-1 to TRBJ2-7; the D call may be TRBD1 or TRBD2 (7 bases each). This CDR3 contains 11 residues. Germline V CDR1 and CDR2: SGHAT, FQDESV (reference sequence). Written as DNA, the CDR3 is TGTACCAGCGGGACAGACTACGAGCAGCACTTC. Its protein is CTSGTDYEQHF.

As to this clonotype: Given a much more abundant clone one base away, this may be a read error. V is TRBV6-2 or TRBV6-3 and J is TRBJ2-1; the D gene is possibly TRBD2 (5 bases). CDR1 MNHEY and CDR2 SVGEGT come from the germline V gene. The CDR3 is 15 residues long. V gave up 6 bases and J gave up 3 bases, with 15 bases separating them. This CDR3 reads CASRERESIYNEQFF. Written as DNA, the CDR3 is TGTGCCAGCAGGGAGAGGGAAAGTATCTACAATGAGCAGTTCTTC.

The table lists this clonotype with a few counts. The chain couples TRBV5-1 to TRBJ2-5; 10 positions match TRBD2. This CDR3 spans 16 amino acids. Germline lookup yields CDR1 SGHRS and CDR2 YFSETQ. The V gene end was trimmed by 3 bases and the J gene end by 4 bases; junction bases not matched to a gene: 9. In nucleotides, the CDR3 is TGCGCCAGCAGCTCGGGTGCAGCGGGAGGGCCAGAGACCCAGTACTTC. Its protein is CASSSGAAGGPETQYF.

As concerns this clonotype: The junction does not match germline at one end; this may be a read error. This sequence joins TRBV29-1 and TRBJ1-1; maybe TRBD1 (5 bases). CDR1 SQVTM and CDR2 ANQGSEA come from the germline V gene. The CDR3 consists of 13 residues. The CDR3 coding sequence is TGCAGCGTTAAGATCCAACAGGACGCTGAAGCTTCCTTT. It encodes CSVKIQQDAEASF. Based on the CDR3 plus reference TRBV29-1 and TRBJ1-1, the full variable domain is SAVISQKPSRDICQRGTSLTIQCQVDSQVTMMFWYRQQPGQSLTLIATANQGSEATYESGFVIDKFPISRPNLTFSTLTVSNMSPEDSSIYLCSVKIQQDAEASFGQGTRLTVV.

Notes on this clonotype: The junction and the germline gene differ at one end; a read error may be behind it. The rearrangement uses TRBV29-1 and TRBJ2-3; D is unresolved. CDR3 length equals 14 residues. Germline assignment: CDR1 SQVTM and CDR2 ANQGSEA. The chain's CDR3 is CSAPGVLITDTQYF. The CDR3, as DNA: TGCAGCGCCCCCGGTGTCCTCATCACAGATACACAGTATTTT.

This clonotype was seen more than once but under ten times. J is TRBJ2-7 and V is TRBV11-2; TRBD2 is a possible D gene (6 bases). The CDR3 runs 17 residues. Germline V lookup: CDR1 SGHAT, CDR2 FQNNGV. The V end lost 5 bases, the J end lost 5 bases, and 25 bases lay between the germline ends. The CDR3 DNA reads TGTGCCAGCAGCGAAATAGGCGCGGGGATAGGCTTCCACGAGCAGTACTTC. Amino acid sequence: CASSEIGAGIGFHEQYF.

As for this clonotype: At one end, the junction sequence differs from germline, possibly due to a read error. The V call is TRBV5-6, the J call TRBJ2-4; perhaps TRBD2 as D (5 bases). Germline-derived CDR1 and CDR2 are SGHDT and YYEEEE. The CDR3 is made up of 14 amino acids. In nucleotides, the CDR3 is TGTGTCAGCAGCTTGGGGAGAGGCAAAAACATTCAGTACTTC. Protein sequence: CVSSLGRGKNIQYF.

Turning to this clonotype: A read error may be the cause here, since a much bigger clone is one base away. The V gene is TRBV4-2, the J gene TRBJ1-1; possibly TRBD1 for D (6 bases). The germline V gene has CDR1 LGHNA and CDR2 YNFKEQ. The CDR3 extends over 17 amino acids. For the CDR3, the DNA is TGTGCCAGCAGCCCCCTGAAAGTAGGATCTGGGGGCCCTGAAACTTTCTTT. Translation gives CASSPLKVGSGGPETFF.

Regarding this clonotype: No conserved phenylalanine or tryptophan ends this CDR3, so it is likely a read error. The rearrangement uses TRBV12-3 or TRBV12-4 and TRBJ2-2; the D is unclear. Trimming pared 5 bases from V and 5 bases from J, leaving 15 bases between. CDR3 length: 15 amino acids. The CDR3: CASSPARVATGELFY. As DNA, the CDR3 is TGTGCCAGCAGTCCGGCGAGAGTTGCGACCGGGGAGCTGTTTTAT.

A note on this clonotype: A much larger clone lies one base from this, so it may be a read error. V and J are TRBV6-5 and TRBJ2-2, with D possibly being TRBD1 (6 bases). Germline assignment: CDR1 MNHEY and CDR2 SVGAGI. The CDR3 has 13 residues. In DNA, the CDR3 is TGTGCCAGCAGACAGGGCCCCACCGGGGACCTGTTTTTT. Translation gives CASRQGPTGDLFF.

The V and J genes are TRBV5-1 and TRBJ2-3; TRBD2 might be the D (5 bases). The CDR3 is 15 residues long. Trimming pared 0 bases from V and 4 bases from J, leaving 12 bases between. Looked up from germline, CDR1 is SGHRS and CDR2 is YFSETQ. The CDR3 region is CASSLGLTSADTQYF. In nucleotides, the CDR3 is TGCGCCAGCAGCTTGGGACTAACGTCTGCAGATACGCAGTATTTT.

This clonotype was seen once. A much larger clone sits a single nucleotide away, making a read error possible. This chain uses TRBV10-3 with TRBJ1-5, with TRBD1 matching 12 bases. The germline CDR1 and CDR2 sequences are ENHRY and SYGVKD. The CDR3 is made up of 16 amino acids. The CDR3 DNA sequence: TGTGCCATCAGTGAGGGGACAGGGGGCGGCAATCAGTCCCAGCATTTT. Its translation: CAISEGTGGGNQSQHF.

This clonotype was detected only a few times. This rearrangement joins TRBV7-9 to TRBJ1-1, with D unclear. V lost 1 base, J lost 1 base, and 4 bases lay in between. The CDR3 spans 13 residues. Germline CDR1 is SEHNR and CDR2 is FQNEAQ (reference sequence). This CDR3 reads CASSLVTNTEAFF. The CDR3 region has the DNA TGTGCCAGCAGCTTAGTAACGAACACTGAAGCTTTCTTT.

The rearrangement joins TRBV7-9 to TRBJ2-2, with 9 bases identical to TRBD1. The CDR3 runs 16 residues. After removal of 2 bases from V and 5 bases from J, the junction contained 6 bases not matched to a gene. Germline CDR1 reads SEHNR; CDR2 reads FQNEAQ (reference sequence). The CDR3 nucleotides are TGTGCCAGCAGCTTATTCAACAGGGGGCAAACCGGGGAGCTGTTTTTT. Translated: CASSLFNRGQTGELFF.

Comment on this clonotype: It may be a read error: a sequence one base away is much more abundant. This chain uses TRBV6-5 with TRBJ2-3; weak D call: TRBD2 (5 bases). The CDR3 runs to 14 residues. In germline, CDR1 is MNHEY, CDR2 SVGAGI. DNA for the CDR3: TGTTCCAGCAGCCCTGGGCTAGCATACGATACGCAGTATTTT. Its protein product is CSSSPGLAYDTQYF.

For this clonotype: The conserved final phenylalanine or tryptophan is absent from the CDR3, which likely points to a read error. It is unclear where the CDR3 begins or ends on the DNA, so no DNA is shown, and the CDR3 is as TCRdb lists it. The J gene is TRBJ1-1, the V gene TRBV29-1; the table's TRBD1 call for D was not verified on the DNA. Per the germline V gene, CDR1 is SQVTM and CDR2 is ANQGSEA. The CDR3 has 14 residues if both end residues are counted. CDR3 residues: CSIGQGLGNTEASY.

The CDR3 here is CASSSGQGWSGNTIYF. CDR3 nucleotide sequence: TGTGCCAGCAGCTCCGGACAGGGTTGGTCTGGAAACACCATATATTTT. The chain combines TRBV13 with TRBJ1-3, with 8 bases fitting TRBD1. CDR1 and CDR2 from the germline V gene are PRHDT and FYEKMQ (reference sequence). With 4 bases clipped from V and 1 base from J, the junction kept 6 bases outside the gene matches. There are 16 residues in the CDR3.